The 10 T cell receptor beta chains given below trace back to one sample, sequenced in a study of graft-versus-host responses after intestinal transplantation. Method: immunoSEQ multiplex PCR; TCRdb's copy keeps in-frame clones and lacks some. The top ten hold around 30% of the sample, which has roughly 11,000 clones, 80% to 85% seen once. The specimen comprised PBMCs, sampled 494 days after intestinal transplant. Receptors were obtained from a human patient who received an intestinal transplant, so some T cells may come from the graft donor.

This clone was counted a few times. This chain's CDR3 is CASSLDRAITTDTQYF. In DNA form, the CDR3 reads TGTGCCAGCAGCTTGGACAGGGCAATAACCACAGATACGCAGTATTTT. V usage is TRBV5-4 and J usage is TRBJ2-3; D perhaps matches TRBD1 (6 bases). The CDR3 contains 16 residues. The V end lost 0 bases, the J end lost 2 bases, and 13 bases lay between the germline ends. Per germline, CDR1 SGHNT and CDR2 YYREEE (reference sequence). Full variable domain (rest looked up from reference TRBV5-4 and TRBJ2-3): ETGVTQSPTHLIKTRGQQVTLRCSSQSGHNTVSWYQQALGQGPQFIFQYYREEENGRGNFPPRFSGLQFPNYSSELNVNALELDDSALYLCASSLDRAITTDTQYFGPGTRLTVL.

The rearrangement joins TRBV9 to TRBJ1-5, with no clear D. Trimming removed 0 bases from V and 0 bases from J, with 7 bases in between. CDR1 SGDLS and CDR2 YYNGEE come from the germline V gene. The CDR3 loop spans 15 amino acids. CDR3: CASSVGSDSNQPQHF. The CDR3 DNA reads TGTGCCAGCAGCGTAGGCTCCGATAGCAATCAGCCCCAGCATTTT.

This clone was detected only once. The gene calls are TRBV6-1 and TRBJ1-4; 10 bases line up with TRBD1. J lost 8 bases, V lost 0 bases, and 6 bases had no gene match. The germline gives CDR1 MNHNS, CDR2 SASEGT. The CDR3 is 16 amino acids. CDR3 DNA sequence: TGTGCCAGCAGTGAAGCCCACGGGACAGGGGACGAAAAACTGTTTTTT. Translation: CASSEAHGTGDEKLFF.

This chain connects TRBV7-9 to TRBJ2-5, with a weak D call TRBD2 (6 bases). This CDR3 is built from 14 residues. CDR1 SEHNR and CDR2 FQNEAQ come from the germline V gene (reference sequence). Trimming removed 8 bases at V and 5 bases at J, with 18 bases between. The chain's CDR3 is CASSQTGDWETQYF. The DNA for the CDR3 is TGTGCCAGCTCCCAAACGGGAGACTGGGAGACCCAGTACTTC.

The chain has TRBV25-1 and TRBJ2-6, with 7 bases matching TRBD1. Germline trimming cut 2 bases from V and 15 bases from J; bases unmatched to any gene: 10. The CDR3 sequence is 14 residues long. Germline loops: CDR1 MGHDK, CDR2 SYGVNS. CDR3 sequence: CASSEVGYRGSLTF. The CDR3 DNA follows: TGTGCCAGCAGTGAAGTAGGGTACAGGGGAAGCCTGACTTTC.

This chain uses TRBV5-8 with TRBJ2-7, with a possible D match to TRBD1 (6 bases). The CDR3 is 16 amino acids. The V end lost 4 bases, the J end lost 3 bases, and 20 bases lay between the germline ends. CDR1 is SGHTS and CDR2 is YDEGEE in the germline V gene. DNA for the CDR3: TGTGCCAGCAGCAGGACAGAAGGGCAGGGTAACTACGAGCAGTACTTC. This encodes CASSRTEGQGNYEQYF.

Worth noting for this clone: Other DNA sequences from this sample encode an identical CDR3 as well. V is TRBV27 and J is TRBJ2-2; D remains ambiguous. V gave up 8 bases and J gave up 0 bases, with 10 bases separating them. Germline-derived CDR1 and CDR2 are MNHEY and SMNVEV (reference sequence). This CDR3 is built from 14 residues. CDR3 nucleotides: TGTGCCAGCCGCGTAAGCGCGAACACCGGGGAGCTGTTTTTT. This translates into CASRVSANTGELFF.

The chain recombines TRBV2 with TRBJ2-3, with TRBD2 matching 10 bases. The trim removed 6 bases at V and 0 bases at J, leaving 12 bases unmatched. The V gene's germline CDR1 is SNHLY and CDR2 FYNNEI. This CDR3 is 18 amino acids long. Written as DNA, the CDR3 is TGTGCCAGCAGGGAGTGGACTAGCGGAACCCTTAGCACAGATACGCAGTATTTT. It is translated as CASREWTSGTLSTDTQYF. The complete variable domain, with remaining parts taken from reference TRBV2 and TRBJ2-3, reads EPEVTQTPSHQVTQMGQEVILRCVPISNHLYFYWYRQILGQKVEFLVSFYNNEISEKSEIFDDQFSVERPDGSNFTLKIRSTKLEDSAMYFCASREWTSGTLSTDTQYFGPGTRLTVL.

This clone was recorded a few times. The V call is TRBV27, the J call TRBJ2-1, with 9 bases identical to TRBD1. The junction had 3 bases not matched to a gene; V was cut back by 8 bases and J by 4 bases. Per the germline V gene, CDR1 is MNHEY and CDR2 is SMNVEV (reference sequence). The CDR3 length is 13 residues. The CDR3 spells CASWDREYNEQFF. In DNA, the CDR3 is TGTGCCAGCTGGGACAGGGAGTACAATGAGCAGTTCTTC.

The chain is built from TRBV7-9 and TRBJ2-1; 9 bases fit TRBD2. V dropped 1 base and J dropped 8; count of bases not matched to a gene: 0. The CDR3 is 13 residues long. Germline CDR1 and CDR2: SEHNR and FQNEAQ (reference sequence). In DNA form, the CDR3 reads TGTGCCAGCAGCTTAGGGACTAGCGATGAGCAGTTCTTC. Amino acids: CASSLGTSDEQFF.